This record concerns one TCR beta chain sequence. This sample was included in a study of CD8+ T cells in alopecia areata. Across the study: It was oral tofacitinib, at 5 to 10 mg twice daily, that treated patients received.

Treatment noted: oral pan-JAK inhibitor, 5-10 mg twice daily. Following RNA extraction, reverse transcription yielded cDNA that acted as the sequencing template. Profiling relied on immunoSEQ multiplex PCR, and the TCRdb table lists in-frame clones only, not all of them. The data show around 180,000 clones, about three fifths seen once. Germline CDR1 is MNHEY and CDR2 is SVGAGI. The CDR3 is 14 amino acids. Germline trimming cut 2 bases from V and 5 bases from J; bases unmatched to any gene: 3. This chain links TRBV6-5 with TRBJ2-5; 9 nucleotides match TRBD2. The sample in question was CD4+ T cells sorted from blood, obtained at week 24, from a patient treated with tofacitinib. This clonotype originated in a human donor with alopecia areata. CDR3 amino acids: CASSYAGGRETQYF. The DNA for the CDR3 is TGTGCCAGCAGTTACGCGGGGGGGAGGGAGACCCAGTACTTC.